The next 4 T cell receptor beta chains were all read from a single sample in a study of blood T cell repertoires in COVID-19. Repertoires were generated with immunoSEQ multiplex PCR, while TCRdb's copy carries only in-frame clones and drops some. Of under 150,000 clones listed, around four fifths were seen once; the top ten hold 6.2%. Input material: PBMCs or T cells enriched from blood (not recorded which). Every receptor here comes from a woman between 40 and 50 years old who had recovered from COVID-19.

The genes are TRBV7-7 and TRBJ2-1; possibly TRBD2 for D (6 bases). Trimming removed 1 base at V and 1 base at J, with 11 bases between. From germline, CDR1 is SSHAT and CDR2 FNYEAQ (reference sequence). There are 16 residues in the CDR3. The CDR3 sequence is CASSLGPRGSYNEQFF. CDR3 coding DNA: TGTGCCAGCAGCTTAGGGCCGCGGGGTTCCTACAATGAGCAGTTCTTC. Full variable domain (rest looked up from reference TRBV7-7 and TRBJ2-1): GAGVSQSPRYKVTKRGQDVTLRCDPISSHATLYWYQQALGQGPEFLTYFNYEAQPDKSGLPSDRFSAERPEGSISTLTIQRTEQRDSAMYRCASSLGPRGSYNEQFFGPGTRLTVL.

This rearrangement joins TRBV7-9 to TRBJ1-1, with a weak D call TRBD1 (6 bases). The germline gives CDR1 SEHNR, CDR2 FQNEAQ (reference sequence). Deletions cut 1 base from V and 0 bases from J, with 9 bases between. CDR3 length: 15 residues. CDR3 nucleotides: TGTGCCAGCAGCTTAGATCAGGGGATGAACACTGAAGCTTTCTTT. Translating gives CASSLDQGMNTEAFF. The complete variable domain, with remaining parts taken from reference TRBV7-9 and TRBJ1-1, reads DTGVSQNPRHKITKRGQNVTFRCDPISEHNRLYWYRQTLGQGPEFLTYFQNEAQLEKSRLLSDRFSAERPKGSFSTLEIQRTEQGDSAMYLCASSLDQGMNTEAFFGQGTRLTVV.

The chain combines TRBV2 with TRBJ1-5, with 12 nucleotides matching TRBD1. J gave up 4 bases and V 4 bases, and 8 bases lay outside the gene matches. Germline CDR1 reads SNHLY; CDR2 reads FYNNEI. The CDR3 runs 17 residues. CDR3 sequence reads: CASSAGTGGYRNQPQHF. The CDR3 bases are TGTGCCAGCAGTGCTGGGACAGGGGGCTATAGGAATCAGCCCCAGCATTTT.

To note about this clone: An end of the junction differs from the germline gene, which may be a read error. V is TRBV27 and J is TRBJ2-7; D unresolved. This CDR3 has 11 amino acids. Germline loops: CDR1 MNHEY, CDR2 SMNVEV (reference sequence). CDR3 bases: TGTGCCAGCAGTCTATCCTACGAGCAGTACTTC. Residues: CASSLSYEQYF.